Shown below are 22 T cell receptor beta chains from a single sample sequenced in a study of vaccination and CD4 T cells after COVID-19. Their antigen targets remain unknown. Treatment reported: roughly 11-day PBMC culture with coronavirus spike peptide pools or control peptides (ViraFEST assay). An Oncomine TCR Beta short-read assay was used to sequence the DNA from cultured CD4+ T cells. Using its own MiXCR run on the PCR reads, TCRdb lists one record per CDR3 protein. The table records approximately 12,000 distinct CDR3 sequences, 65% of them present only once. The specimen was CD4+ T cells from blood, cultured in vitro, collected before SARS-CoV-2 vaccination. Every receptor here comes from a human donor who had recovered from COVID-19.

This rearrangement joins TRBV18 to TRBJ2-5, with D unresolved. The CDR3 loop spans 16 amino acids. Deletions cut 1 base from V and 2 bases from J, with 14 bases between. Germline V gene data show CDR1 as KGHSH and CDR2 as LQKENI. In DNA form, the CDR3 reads TGTGCCAGCTCACCACGGTTCGGTCGGCAGCAAGAGACCCAGTACTTC. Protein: CASSPRFGRQQETQYF.

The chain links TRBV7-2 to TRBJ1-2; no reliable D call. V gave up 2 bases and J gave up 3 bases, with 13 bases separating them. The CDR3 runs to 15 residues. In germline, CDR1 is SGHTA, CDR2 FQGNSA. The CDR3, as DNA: TGTGCCAGCAGCTTACTGGGGAAGAGCTACTATGGCTACACCTTC. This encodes CASSLLGKSYYGYTF.

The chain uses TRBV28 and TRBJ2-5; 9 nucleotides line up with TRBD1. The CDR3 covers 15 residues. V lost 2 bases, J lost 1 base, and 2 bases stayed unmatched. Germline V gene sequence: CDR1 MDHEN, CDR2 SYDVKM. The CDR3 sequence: CASSLGQGTQETQYF. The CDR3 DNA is TGTGCCAGCAGTTTAGGACAGGGGACCCAAGAGACCCAGTACTTC.

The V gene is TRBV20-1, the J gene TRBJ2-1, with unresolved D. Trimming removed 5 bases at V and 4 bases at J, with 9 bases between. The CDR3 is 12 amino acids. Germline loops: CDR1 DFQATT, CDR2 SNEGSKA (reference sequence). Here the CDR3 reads CSASELYNEQFF. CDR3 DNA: TGCAGTGCTTCGGAATTGTACAATGAGCAGTTCTTC.

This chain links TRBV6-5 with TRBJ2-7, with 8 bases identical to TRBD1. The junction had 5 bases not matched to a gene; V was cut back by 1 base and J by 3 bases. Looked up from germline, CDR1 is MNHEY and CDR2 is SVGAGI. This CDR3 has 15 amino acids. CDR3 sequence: CASSYLTGGNYEQYF. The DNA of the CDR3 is TGTGCCAGCAGTTACTTAACAGGGGGGAACTACGAGCAGTACTTC.

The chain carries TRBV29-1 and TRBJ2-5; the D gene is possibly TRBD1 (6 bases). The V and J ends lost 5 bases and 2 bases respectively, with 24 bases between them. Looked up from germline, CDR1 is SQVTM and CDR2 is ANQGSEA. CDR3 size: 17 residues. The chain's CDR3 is CSVKRGRRTVPQETQYF. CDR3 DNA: TGCAGCGTTAAAAGGGGGAGAAGGACAGTGCCTCAAGAGACCCAGTACTTC.

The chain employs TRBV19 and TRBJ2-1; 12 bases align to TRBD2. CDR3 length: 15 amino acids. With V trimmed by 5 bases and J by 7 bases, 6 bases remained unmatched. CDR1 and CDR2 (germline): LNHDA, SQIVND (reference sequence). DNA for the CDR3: TGTGCCAGTAGTCCTAGCGGGAGGGCCTCGAATGAGCAGTTCTTC. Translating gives CASSPSGRASNEQFF. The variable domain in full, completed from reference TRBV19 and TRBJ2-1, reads DGGITQSPKYLFRKEGQNVTLSCEQNLNHDAMYWYRQDPGQGLRLIYYSQIVNDFQKGDIAEGYSVSREKKESFPLTVTSAQKNPTAFYLCASSPSGRASNEQFFGPGTRLTVL.

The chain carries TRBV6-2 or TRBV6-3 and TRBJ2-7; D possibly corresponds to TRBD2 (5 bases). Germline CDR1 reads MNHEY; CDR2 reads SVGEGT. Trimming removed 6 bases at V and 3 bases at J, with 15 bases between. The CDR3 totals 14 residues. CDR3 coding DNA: TGTGCCAGCAGCATACTAGGGTCCCTCTACGAGCAGTACTTC. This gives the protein CASSILGSLYEQYF.

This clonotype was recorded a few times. DNA for the CDR3: TGTGCCACCAGTGACCCTGCCTCCGCGGGGGAGCGCACAGATACGCAGTATTTT. Protein: CATSDPASAGERTDTQYF. V usage is TRBV24-1 and J usage is TRBJ2-3, with 7 bases matching TRBD2. CDR1 and CDR2 (germline): KGHDR, SFDVKD. J gave up 1 base and V 4 bases, and 13 bases lay outside the gene matches. The CDR3 has 18 amino acids.

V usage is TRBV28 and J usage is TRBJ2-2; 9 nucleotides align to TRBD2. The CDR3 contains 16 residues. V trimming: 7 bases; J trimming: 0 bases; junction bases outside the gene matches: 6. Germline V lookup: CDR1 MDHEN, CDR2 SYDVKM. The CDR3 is CASITSGLTNTGELFF. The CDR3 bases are TGTGCCAGCATCACTAGCGGGCTAACGAACACCGGGGAGCTGTTTTTT.

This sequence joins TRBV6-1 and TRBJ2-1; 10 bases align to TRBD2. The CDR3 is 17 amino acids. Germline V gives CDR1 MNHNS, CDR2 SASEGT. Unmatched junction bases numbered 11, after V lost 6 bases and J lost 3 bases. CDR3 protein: CASSKLMASGSYNEQFF. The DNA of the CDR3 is TGTGCCAGCAGCAAACTCATGGCTAGCGGGAGCTACAATGAGCAGTTCTTC.

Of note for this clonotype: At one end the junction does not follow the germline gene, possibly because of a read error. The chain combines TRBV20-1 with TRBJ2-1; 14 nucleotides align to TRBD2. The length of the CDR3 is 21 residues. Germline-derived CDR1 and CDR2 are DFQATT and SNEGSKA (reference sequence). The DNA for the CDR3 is TGCAGTGCCAGAGATGCCAGACTAGCGGGAGGGCCCGGATGGTCCTACAATGAGCAGTTCTTC. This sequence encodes CSARDARLAGGPGWSYNEQFF.

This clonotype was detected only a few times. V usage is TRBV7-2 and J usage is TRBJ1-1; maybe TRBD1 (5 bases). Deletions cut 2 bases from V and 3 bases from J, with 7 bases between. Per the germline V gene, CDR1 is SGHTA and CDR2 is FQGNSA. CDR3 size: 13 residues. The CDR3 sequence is CASSLTRDTEAFF. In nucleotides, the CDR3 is TGTGCCAGCAGCTTAACCAGGGACACTGAAGCTTTCTTT. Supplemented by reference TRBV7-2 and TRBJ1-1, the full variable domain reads GAGVSQSPSNKVTEKGKDVELRCDPISGHTALYWYRQSLGQGLEFLIYFQGNSAPDKSGLPSDRFSAERTGGSVSTLTIQRTQQEDSAVYLCASSLTRDTEAFFGQGTRLTVV.

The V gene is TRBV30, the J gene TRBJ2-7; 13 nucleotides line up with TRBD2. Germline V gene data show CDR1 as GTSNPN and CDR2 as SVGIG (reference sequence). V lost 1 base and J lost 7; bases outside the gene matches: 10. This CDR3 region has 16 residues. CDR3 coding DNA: TGTGCCTGGAGTGCTCCCCGGACTAGCGGGAGACTGGAGCAGTACTTC. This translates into CAWSAPRTSGRLEQYF.

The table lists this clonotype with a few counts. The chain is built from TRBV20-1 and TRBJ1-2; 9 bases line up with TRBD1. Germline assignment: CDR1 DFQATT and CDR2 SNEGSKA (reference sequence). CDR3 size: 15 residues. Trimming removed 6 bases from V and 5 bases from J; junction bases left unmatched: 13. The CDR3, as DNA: TGCAGTGCGCCCGGTCGGGGACAGGGTCATTATGGCTACACCTTC. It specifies CSAPGRGQGHYGYTF.

CDR3: CATSDRTSGRAIEQFF. CDR3 coding DNA: TGTGCCACCAGTGACAGGACTAGCGGGAGGGCCATCGAGCAGTTCTTC. This chain connects TRBV24-1 to TRBJ2-1; TRBD2 matches 15 bases. This CDR3 has 16 amino acids. Germline V gene sequence: CDR1 KGHDR, CDR2 SFDVKD. Trimming took 4 bases from V and 10 from J; bases not matched to a gene: 7.

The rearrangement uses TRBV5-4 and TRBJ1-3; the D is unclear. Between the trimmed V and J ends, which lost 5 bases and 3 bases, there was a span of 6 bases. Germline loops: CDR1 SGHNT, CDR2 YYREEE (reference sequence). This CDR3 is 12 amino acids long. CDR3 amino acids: CASSGDGNTIYF. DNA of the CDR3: TGTGCCAGCAGTGGGGATGGAAACACCATATATTTT.

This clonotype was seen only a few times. The CDR3 bases are TGTGCCAGCAGTGAGCAACTAGGGGCCAACGTCCTGACTTTC. Its translation is CASSEQLGANVLTF. The chain uses TRBV6-1 and TRBJ2-6; D remains ambiguous. Germline V gene lookup returns CDR1 MNHNS and CDR2 SASEGT. V was clipped by 3 bases and J by 4 bases, with 7 bases between them. CDR3 length: 14 amino acids.

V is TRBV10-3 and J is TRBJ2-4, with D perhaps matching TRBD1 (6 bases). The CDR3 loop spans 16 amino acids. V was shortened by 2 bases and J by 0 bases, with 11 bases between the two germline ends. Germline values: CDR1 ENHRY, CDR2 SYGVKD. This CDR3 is CAISEATGGAKNIQYF. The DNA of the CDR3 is TGTGCCATCAGTGAGGCGACAGGAGGAGCCAAAAACATTCAGTACTTC.

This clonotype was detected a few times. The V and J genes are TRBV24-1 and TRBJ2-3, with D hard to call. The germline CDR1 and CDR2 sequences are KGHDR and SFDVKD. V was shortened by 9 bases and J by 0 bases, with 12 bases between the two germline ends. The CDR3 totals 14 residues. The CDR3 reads CATETDSSTDTQYF. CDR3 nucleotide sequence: TGTGCCACCGAGACGGATTCTAGCACAGATACGCAGTATTTT.

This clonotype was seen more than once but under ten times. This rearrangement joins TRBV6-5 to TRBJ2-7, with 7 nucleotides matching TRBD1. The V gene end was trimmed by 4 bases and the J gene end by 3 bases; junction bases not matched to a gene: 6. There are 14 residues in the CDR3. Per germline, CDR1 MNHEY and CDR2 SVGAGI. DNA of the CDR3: TGTGCCAGCAGTTTAAGACAGGGTCGCTACGAGCAGTACTTC. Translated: CASSLRQGRYEQYF.

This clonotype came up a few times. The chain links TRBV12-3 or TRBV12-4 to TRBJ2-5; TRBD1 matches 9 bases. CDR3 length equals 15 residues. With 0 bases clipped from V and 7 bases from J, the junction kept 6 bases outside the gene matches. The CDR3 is CASSLADRGEGTQYF. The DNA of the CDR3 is TGTGCCAGCAGTTTAGCGGACAGGGGCGAGGGGACCCAGTACTTC.